Listed below are T cell receptor beta chains from one sample, sequenced in a study of Graves' ophthalmopathy and Graves' hyperthyroidism. Each CDR3 protein is one row after TCRdb ran MiXCR on the multiplex PCR reads. The table shows over a million distinct CDR3 sequences, with roughly two fifths occurring only once. The specimen sequenced was peripheral blood or thyroid tissue (not recorded which). All receptors come from an adult man with Graves' hyperthyroidism. Each CDR3 is given with its conserved first and last residue. The D gene is left open where the match is weak. The size of a clone is reported for some rows only, either as once, few or many, or as a class for expanded clones.

clone_size	v_call	d_call	j_call	cdr3_nt	cdr3_aa
few	TRBV5-8	.	TRBJ2-6	TGTGCCAGCAGCTCTCAACAGGGAACTGGGGCCAACGTCCTGACTTTC	CASSSQQGTGANVLTF
.	TRBV15	.	TRBJ1-1	TGTGCCACCAGCAGAGAAGGTTACACTGAAGCTTTCTTT	CATSREGYTEAFF
.	TRBV7-9	.	TRBJ2-5	TGTGCCAGCAGCTTAGCGAGGCTTGACAGCGGGTATCACCAGTACTTC	CASSLARLDSGYHQYF
.	TRBV20-1	TRBD2	TRBJ2-7	TGCAGTGCTAGGGACAAAAAAGCGGGAGTGTCCTACGAGCAGTACTTC	CSARDKKAGVSYEQYF
.	TRBV2	TRBD1	TRBJ1-6	TGTGCCAGCAGTTCCACGACAGGGGGCACCTATAATTCACCCCTCCACTTT	CASSSTTGGTYNSPLHF
.	TRBV7-9	.	TRBJ2-1	TGTGCCAGCAGCTTAGGTCGGGCAGATGAGCAGTTCTTC	CASSLGRADEQFF
once	TRBV29-1	.	TRBJ2-3	TGCAGCGTTGAAGATCCCCGACGGGGGGATACGCAGTATTTT	CSVEDPRRGDTQYF
.	TRBV29-1	.	TRBJ1-2	TGCAGCGTTGCGGGGCCTCGACCTTTC	CSVAGPRPF
.	TRBV10-3	.	TRBJ1-6	TGTGCCAGCAGTTACGGGCTGAATAATTCACCCCTCCACTTT	CASSYGLNNSPLHF
many	TRBV10-3	.	TRBJ2-5	TGTGCCACCCGGAGGCAAGAGACCCAGTACTTC	CATRRQETQYF
.	TRBV7-9	TRBD1	TRBJ1-2	TGTGCCAGCAGCGGGACAGAGCCATATTACTATGGCTACACCTTC	CASSGTEPYYYGYTF
many	TRBV20-1	TRBD1	TRBJ2-6	TGCAGTGCCAAGACAGGGGTTCTTACTGGGGCCAACGTCCTGACTTTC	CSAKTGVLTGANVLTF
many	TRBV15	TRBD2	TRBJ2-2	TGTGCCACCAGCACGCGGGGGGGCACCGGGGAGCTGTTTTTT	CATSTRGGTGELFF